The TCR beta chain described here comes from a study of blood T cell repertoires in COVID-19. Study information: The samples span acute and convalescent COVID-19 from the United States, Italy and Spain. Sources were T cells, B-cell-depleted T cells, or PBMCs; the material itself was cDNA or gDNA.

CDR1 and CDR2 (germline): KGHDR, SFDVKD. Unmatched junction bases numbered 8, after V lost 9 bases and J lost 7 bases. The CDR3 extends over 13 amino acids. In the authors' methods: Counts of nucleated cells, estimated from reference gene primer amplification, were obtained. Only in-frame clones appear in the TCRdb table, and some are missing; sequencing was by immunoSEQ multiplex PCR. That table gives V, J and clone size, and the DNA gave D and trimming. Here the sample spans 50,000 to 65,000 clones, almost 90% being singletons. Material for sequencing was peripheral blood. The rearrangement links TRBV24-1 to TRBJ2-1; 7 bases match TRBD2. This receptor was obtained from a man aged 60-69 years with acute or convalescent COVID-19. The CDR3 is CATGRELRNEQFF. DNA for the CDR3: TGTGCCACCGGGCGGGAGCTTCGTAATGAGCAGTTCTTC.